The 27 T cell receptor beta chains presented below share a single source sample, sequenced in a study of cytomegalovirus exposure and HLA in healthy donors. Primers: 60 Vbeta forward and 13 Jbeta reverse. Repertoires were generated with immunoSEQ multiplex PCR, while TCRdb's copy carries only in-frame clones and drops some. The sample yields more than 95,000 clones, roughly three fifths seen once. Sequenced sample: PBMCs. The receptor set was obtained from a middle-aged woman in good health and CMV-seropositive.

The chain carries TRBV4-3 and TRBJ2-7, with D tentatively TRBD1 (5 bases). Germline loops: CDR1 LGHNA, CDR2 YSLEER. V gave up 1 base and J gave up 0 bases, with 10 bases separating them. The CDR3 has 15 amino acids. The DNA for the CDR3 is TGCGCCAGCAGCCAAGGGGCCGGACACTCCTACGAGCAGTACTTC. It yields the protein CASSQGAGHSYEQYF.

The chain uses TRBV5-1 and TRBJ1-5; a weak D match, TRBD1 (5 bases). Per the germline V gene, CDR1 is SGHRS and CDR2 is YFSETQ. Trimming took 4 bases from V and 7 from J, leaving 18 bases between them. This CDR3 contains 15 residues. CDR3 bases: TGCGCCAGCAGCCCAGGACTACAGGACTCCCAGCCCCAGCATTTT. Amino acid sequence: CASSPGLQDSQPQHF.

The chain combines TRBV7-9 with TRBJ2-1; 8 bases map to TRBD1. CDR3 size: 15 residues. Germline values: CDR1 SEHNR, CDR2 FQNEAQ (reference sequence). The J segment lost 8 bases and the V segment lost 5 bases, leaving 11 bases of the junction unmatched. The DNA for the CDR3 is TGTGCCAGCAGCGTTGGACAGGGACCCGGGGATGAGCAGTTCTTC. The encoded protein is CASSVGQGPGDEQFF.

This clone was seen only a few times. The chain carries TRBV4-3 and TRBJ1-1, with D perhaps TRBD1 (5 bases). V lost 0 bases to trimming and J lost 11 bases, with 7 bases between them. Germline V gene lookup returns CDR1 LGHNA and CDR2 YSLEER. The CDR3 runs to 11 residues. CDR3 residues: CASSQEGLAFF. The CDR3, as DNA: TGCGCCAGCAGCCAAGAGGGGCTGGCTTTCTTT.

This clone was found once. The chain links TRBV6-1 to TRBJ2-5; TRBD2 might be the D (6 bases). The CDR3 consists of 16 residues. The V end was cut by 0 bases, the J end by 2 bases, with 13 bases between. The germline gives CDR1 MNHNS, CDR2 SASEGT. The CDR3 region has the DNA TGTGCCAGCAGTGAAGCGGGACTGAGGGAACAAGAGACCCAGTACTTC. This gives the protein CASSEAGLREQETQYF.

CDR3 nucleotides: TGCGCCAGCGCACCTGGGGGGTTTGACAGCGAGAATGGCTACACCTTC. Translating it yields CASAPGGFDSENGYTF. V gene TRBV5-1 combines with J gene TRBJ1-2, with D perhaps TRBD1 (5 bases). V gave up 7 bases and J gave up 6 bases, with 25 bases separating them. Germline V gene sequence: CDR1 SGHRS, CDR2 YFSETQ. The CDR3 has 16 amino acids.

For the CDR3, the DNA is TGTGCCAGCAGCCCGGGGAGGGGGTCTAGCAATGAGCAGTTCTTC. Translating gives CASSPGRGSSNEQFF. The rearrangement links TRBV5-4 to TRBJ2-1; TRBD2 is a possible D gene (7 bases). Germline values: CDR1 SGHNT, CDR2 YYREEE (reference sequence). The CDR3 covers 15 residues. The germline V and J ends were trimmed by 4 bases and 6 bases, with 17 bases remaining between them. The full variable domain, rest sourced from reference TRBV5-4 and TRBJ2-1, is ETGVTQSPTHLIKTRGQQVTLRCSSQSGHNTVSWYQQALGQGPQFIFQYYREEENGRGNFPPRFSGLQFPNYSSELNVNALELDDSALYLCASSPGRGSSNEQFFGPGTRLTVL.

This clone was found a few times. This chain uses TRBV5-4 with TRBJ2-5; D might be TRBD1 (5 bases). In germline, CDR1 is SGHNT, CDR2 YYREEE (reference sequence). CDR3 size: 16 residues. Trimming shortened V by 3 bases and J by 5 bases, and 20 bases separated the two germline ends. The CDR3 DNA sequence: TGTGCCAGCAGCTCTCCGACAGCCTATGTCACTGAGACCCAGTACTTC. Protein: CASSSPTAYVTETQYF.

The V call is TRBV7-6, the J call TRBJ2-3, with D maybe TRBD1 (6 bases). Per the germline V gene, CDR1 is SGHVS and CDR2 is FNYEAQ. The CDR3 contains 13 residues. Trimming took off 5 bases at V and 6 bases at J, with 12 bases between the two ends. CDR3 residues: CASSHRVGDTQYF. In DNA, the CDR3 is TGTGCCAGCAGCCACAGGGTTGGTGATACGCAGTATTTT. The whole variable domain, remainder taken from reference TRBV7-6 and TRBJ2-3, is GAGVSQSPRYKVTKRGQDVALRCDPISGHVSLYWYRQALGQGPEFLTYFNYEAQQDKSGLPNDRFSAERPEGSISTLTIQRTEQRDSAMYRCASSHRVGDTQYFGPGTRLTVL.

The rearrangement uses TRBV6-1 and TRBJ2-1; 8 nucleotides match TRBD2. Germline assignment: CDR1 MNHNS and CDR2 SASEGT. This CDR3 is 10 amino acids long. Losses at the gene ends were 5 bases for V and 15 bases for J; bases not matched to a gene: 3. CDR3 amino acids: CASSRTSTFF. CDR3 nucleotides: TGTGCCAGCAGTCGGACTAGCACGTTCTTC.

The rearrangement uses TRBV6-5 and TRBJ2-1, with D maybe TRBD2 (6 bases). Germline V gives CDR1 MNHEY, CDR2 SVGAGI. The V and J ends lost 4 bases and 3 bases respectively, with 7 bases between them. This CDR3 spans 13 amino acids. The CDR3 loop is CASSFSGYNEQFF. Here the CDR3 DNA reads TGTGCCAGCAGTTTTAGCGGCTACAATGAGCAGTTCTTC.

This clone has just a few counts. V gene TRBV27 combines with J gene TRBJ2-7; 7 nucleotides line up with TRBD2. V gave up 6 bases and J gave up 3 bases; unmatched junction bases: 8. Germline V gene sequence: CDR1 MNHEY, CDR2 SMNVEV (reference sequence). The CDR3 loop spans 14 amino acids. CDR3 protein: CASRDGLGFYEQYF. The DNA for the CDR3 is TGTGCCAGCAGGGACGGACTAGGTTTCTACGAGCAGTACTTC.

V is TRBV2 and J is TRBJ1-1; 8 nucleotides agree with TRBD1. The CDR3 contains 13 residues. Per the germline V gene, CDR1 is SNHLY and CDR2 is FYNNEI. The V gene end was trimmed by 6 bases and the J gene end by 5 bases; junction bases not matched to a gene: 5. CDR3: CASRTGEGTEAFF. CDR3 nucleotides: TGTGCCAGCAGGACAGGGGAGGGAACTGAAGCTTTCTTT. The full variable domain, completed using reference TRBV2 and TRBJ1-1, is EPEVTQTPSHQVTQMGQEVILRCVPISNHLYFYWYRQILGQKVEFLVSFYNNEISEKSEIFDDQFSVERPDGSNFTLKIRSTKLEDSAMYFCASRTGEGTEAFFGQGTRLTVV.

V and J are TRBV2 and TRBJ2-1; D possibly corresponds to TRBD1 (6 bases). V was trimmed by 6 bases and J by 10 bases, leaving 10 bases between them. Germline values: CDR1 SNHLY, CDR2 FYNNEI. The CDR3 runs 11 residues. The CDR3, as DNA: TGTGCCAGCAGGGCGGACAGCGAGCAGTTCTTC. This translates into CASRADSEQFF.

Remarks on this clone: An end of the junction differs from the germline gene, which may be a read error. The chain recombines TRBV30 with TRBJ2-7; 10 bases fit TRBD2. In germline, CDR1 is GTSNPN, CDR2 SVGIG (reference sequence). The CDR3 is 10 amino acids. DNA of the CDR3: TGTGCCTGGACCCCGGGACTAGCGAACTTC. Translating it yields CAWTPGLANF.

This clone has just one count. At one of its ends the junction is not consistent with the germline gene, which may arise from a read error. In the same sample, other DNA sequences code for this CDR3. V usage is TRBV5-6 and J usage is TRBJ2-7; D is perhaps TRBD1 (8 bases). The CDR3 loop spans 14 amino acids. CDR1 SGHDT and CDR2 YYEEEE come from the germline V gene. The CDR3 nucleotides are TGCGCCAGCAGCGGGACAGGAAGGGTATACGAGCAGTACTTC. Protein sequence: CASSGTGRVYEQYF.

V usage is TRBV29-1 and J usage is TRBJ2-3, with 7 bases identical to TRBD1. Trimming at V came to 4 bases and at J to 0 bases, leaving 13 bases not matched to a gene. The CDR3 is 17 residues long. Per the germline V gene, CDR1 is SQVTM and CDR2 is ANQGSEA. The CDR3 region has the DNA TGCAGCGTTGTTGGCGGAACCAGGGGGTCTAGCACAGATACGCAGTATTTT. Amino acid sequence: CSVVGGTRGSSTDTQYF.

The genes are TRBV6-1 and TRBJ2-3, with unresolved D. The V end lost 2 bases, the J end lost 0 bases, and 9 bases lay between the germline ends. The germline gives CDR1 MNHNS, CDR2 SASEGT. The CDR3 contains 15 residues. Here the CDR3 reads CASSESVPSTDTQYF. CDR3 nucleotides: TGTGCCAGCAGTGAATCGGTTCCTAGCACAGATACGCAGTATTTT.

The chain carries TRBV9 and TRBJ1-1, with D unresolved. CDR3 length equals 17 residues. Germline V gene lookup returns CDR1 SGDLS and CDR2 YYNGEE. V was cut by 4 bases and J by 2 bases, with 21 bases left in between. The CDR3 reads CASSSQTGFEVNTEAFF. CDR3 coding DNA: TGTGCCAGCAGCTCCCAGACCGGGTTCGAGGTTAACACTGAAGCTTTCTTT.

The CDR3 sequence is CASSLPSISRPYNEQFF. In DNA, the CDR3 is TGCGCCAGCAGCTTGCCCTCCATCTCGAGGCCCTACAATGAGCAGTTCTTC. The rearrangement links TRBV5-1 to TRBJ2-1; no firm D call. The CDR3 loop spans 17 amino acids. Trimming took 1 base from V and 2 from J, leaving 16 bases between them. CDR1 is SGHRS, CDR2 YFSETQ, per germline.

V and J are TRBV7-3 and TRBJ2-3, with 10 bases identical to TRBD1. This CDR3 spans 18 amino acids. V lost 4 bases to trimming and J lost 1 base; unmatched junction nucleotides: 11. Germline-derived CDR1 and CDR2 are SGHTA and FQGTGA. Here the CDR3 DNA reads TGTGCCAGCAGCTACAACCCCCCGGACAGGGGGGGCACAGATACGCAGTATTTT. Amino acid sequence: CASSYNPPDRGGTDTQYF.

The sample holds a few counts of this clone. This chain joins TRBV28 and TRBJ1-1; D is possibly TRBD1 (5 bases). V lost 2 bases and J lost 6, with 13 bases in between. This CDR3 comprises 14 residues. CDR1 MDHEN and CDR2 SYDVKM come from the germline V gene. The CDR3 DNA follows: TGTGCCAGCAGTTTACCTGCCCCCAGGGCTGAAGCTTTCTTT. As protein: CASSLPAPRAEAFF.

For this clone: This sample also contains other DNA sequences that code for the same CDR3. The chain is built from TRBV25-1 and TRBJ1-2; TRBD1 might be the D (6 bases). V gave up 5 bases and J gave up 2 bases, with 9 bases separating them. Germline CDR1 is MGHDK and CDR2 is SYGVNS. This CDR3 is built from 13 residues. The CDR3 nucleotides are TGTGCCAGCAGTATCACAGGGAACTATGGCTACACCTTC. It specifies CASSITGNYGYTF.

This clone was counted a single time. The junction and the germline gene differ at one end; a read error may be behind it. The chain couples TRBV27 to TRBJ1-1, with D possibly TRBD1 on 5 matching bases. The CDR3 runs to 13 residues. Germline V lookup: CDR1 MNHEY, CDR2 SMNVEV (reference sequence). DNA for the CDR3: TGTGCCAGCAGTTTGGGGGGGATGACTGGAGCTTTCTTT. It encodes CASSLGGMTGAFF.

CDR3 residues: CASSLGHRDRVYNEQFF. CDR3 in DNA: TGTGCCAGCAGCTTAGGCCACCGGGACAGGGTCTACAATGAGCAGTTCTTC. The chain carries TRBV7-2 and TRBJ2-1; 9 nucleotides match TRBD1. The J segment lost 3 bases and the V segment lost 1 base, leaving 7 bases of the junction unmatched. The length of the CDR3 is 17 residues. The germline CDR1 and CDR2 sequences are SGHTA and FQGNSA.

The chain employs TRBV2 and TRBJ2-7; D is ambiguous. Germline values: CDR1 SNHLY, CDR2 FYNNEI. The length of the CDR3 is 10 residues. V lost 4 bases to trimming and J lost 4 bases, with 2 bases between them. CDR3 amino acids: CASSVYEQYF. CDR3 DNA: TGTGCCAGCAGTGTATACGAGCAGTACTTC.

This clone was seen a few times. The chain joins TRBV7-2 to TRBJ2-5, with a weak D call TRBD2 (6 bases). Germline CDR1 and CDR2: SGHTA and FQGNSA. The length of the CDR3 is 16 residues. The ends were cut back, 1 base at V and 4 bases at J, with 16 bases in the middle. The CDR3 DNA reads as TGTGCCAGCAGCTTAGAGCTCTCGGGAGAAGGAGAGACCCAGTACTTC. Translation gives CASSLELSGEGETQYF.